A selection of T cell receptor beta chains follows, all from one sample in a study of cytomegalovirus exposure and HLA in healthy donors. TCRdb's table, derived via immunoSEQ multiplex PCR, lists solely in-frame clones and lacks some. Altogether 170,000 or so clones are present, 85% being singletons, with the ten largest covering around a sixth. Sequencing used PBMCs. Receptors were obtained from a man aged 18 to 35 in good health and CMV-seropositive. The CDR3 runs from the conserved cysteine through the conserved F or W. D genes are given only for firm matches. Expanded clones get a size class; other rows say once, few or many, or leave the size out.

V: TRBV6-6; size: few; length: 15; D: TRBD2; J: TRBJ2-5; DNA: TGTGCCAGCAGTTACCCGGCTAGCGGACAAGAGACCCAGTACTTC; CDR3: CASSYPASGQETQYF
V: TRBV29-1; size: .; length: 12; D: .; J: TRBJ2-7; DNA: TGCAGCGTTGAACGCCAGGGCTACGAGCAGTACTTC; CDR3: CSVERQGYEQYF
V: TRBV2; size: .; length: 16; D: TRBD2; J: TRBJ2-3; DNA: TGTGCCAGCAGTGAGTCCCTCAGCGGGAGGACAGATACGCAGTATTTT; CDR3: CASSESLSGRTDTQYF
V: TRBV13; size: .; length: 14; D: .; J: TRBJ2-7; DNA: TGTGCCAGCAGCCGCCGGGAGTCCACCTACGAGCAGTACTTC; CDR3: CASSRRESTYEQYF
V: TRBV25-1; size: .; length: 15; D: TRBD1; J: TRBJ1-4; DNA: TGTGCCAGCAGTGCCTCCGGGACAGGGTGGGAAAAACTGTTTTTT; CDR3: CASSASGTGWEKLFF
V: TRBV2; size: few; length: 12; D: TRBD1; J: TRBJ1-1; DNA: TGTGCCAAGACAGGGTTGAACACTGAAGCTTTCTTT; CDR3: CAKTGLNTEAFF
V: TRBV28; size: .; length: 15; D: .; J: TRBJ1-1; DNA: TGTGCCAGCAGCCCACCGTCCGGGAAAAAGACTGAAGCTTTCTTT; CDR3: CASSPPSGKKTEAFF
V: TRBV6-5; size: .; length: 13; D: .; J: TRBJ2-3; DNA: TGTGCCAGCAGTTACGGTGGGACTTCCACGCAGTATTTT; CDR3: CASSYGGTSTQYF
V: TRBV18; size: few; length: 16; D: .; J: TRBJ2-2; DNA: TGTGCCAGCTCACCATCTCCTCCACAGAACACCGGGGAGCTGTTTTTT; CDR3: CASSPSPPQNTGELFF
V: TRBV7-2; size: .; length: 17; D: .; J: TRBJ1-3; DNA: TGTGCCAGCAGCTTAGGGTCGGCCAGGTTCTCTGGAAACACCATATATTTT; CDR3: CASSLGSARFSGNTIYF
V: TRBV6-1; size: .; length: 17; D: .; J: TRBJ1-6; DNA: TGTGCCAGCAGTGAAGCGCTTCTACGGACAGATAATTCACCCCTCCACTTT; CDR3: CASSEALLRTDNSPLHF
V: TRBV29-1; size: .; length: 14; D: .; J: TRBJ1-4; DNA: TGCAGCGTTGGGCTGGGAGCAACTAATGAAAAACTGTTTTTT; CDR3: CSVGLGATNEKLFF
V: TRBV7-8; size: .; length: 16; D: .; J: TRBJ1-4; DNA: TGTGCCAGCAGCCCCAGCCGACAGGCAACTAATGAAAAACTGTTTTTT; CDR3: CASSPSRQATNEKLFF
V: TRBV6-5; size: .; length: 13; D: .; J: TRBJ1-1; DNA: TGTGCCAGCAGTCCCGGCGGGGGCACTGAAGCTTTCTTT; CDR3: CASSPGGGTEAFF
V: TRBV5-6; size: few; length: 12; D: TRBD2; J: TRBJ2-7; DNA: TGTGCCAGCAGCACCGGACTAGCAACGCAGTACTTC; CDR3: CASSTGLATQYF
V: TRBV5-1; size: .; length: 16; D: TRBD1; J: TRBJ1-2; DNA: TGCGCCAGCAGCTTTATCTCAGGGGGCGGAGGTGGAGGCTACACCTTC; CDR3: CASSFISGGGGGGYTF
V: TRBV28; size: .; length: 12; D: .; J: TRBJ1-2; DNA: TGTGCCAGCAGTTCGGGCGGGGGTGTCGCCACCTTC; CDR3: CASSSGGGVATF
V: TRBV10-1; size: .; length: 15; D: TRBD2; J: TRBJ2-1; DNA: TGCGCCAGCAGTGTGGCGGGAGCTTCCTACAATGAGCAGTTCTTC; CDR3: CASSVAGASYNEQFF
V: TRBV13; size: .; length: 12; D: .; J: TRBJ2-7; DNA: TGTGCCAGCACCCAGGGGGGTAGCGAGCAGTACTTC; CDR3: CASTQGGSEQYF
V: TRBV5-1; size: .; length: 15; D: .; J: TRBJ1-6; DNA: TGCGCCAGCAGAACAGACCAGTTCGATAATTCACCCCTCCACTTT; CDR3: CASRTDQFDNSPLHF
V: TRBV19; size: few; length: 18; D: .; J: TRBJ2-7; DNA: TGTGCCAGTAGTGCGGGACTTACCGTACCTGGTCGCTCCTACGAGCAGTACTTC; CDR3: CASSAGLTVPGRSYEQYF
V: TRBV6-1; size: .; length: 15; D: TRBD1; J: TRBJ2-2; DNA: TGTGCCAGCAGGGAACAGGGGGCTAACACCGGGGAGCTGTTTTTT; CDR3: CASREQGANTGELFF
V: TRBV7-2; size: .; length: 15; D: TRBD1; J: TRBJ1-1; DNA: TGTGCCAGCAGCTACGGGACAGGGAGGTACACTGAAGCTTTCTTT; CDR3: CASSYGTGRYTEAFF
V: TRBV18; size: .; length: 16; D: .; J: TRBJ2-1; DNA: TGTGCCAGCTCACCACCCCAGGGAGGTTCTTACAATGAGCAGTTCTTC; CDR3: CASSPPQGGSYNEQFF
V: TRBV7-8; size: .; length: 16; D: .; J: TRBJ2-5; DNA: TGTGCCAGCGGCCCCTCGGGCAGGGGTATGATGGAGACCCAGTACTTC; CDR3: CASGPSGRGMMETQYF
V: TRBV6-6; size: .; length: 11; D: .; J: TRBJ2-7; DNA: TGTGCCATCTCAGATGCCTACGAGCAGTACTTC; CDR3: CAISDAYEQYF
V: TRBV28; size: .; length: 14; D: TRBD1; J: TRBJ1-5; DNA: TGTGCCAGCGGGTGGACAGGGGACAATCAGCCCCAGCATTTT; CDR3: CASGWTGDNQPQHF
V: TRBV5-1; size: once; length: 15; D: TRBD2; J: TRBJ2-1; DNA: TGCGCCAGCAGCCTTGCAGGGACTAGCGTCAATGAGCAGTTCTTC; CDR3: CASSLAGTSVNEQFF
V: TRBV10-2; size: .; length: 15; D: .; J: TRBJ2-7; DNA: TGCGCCAGCAGTGCCTTTAGCGGTTCCTCGGTCGAGCAGTACTTC; CDR3: CASSAFSGSSVEQYF
V: TRBV30; size: .; length: 16; D: TRBD1; J: TRBJ1-1; DNA: TGTGCCTGGAGGGACCGGGACAGGGGGAGCAGCACTGAAGCTTTCTTT; CDR3: CAWRDRDRGSSTEAFF
V: TRBV5-1; size: .; length: 18; D: TRBD2; J: TRBJ2-2; DNA: TGCGCCAGCAGCTTGAAGGGACTAGCGGGGATGAACACCGGGGAGCTGTTTTTT; CDR3: CASSLKGLAGMNTGELFF
V: TRBV30; size: .; length: 13; D: TRBD1; J: TRBJ1-2; DNA: TGTGCCTGGAGGGACAGGGGCGACTATGGCTACACCTTC; CDR3: CAWRDRGDYGYTF
V: TRBV28; size: .; length: 13; D: TRBD1; J: TRBJ1-2; DNA: TGTGCCAGCAGTTCCGGACAGGGCCGGGGCTACACCTTC; CDR3: CASSSGQGRGYTF
V: TRBV6-4; size: .; length: 17; D: TRBD2; J: TRBJ2-3; DNA: TGTGCCAGTACGCTAGCCGAGACTAGCGGGGAAACAGATACGCAGTATTTT; CDR3: CASTLAETSGETDTQYF
V: TRBV7-9; size: .; length: 18; D: .; J: TRBJ1-3; DNA: TGTGCCAGCAGCTCTAAGGGAAACAGGCCTTTAACCGGAAACACCATATATTTT; CDR3: CASSSKGNRPLTGNTIYF
V: TRBV28; size: .; length: 13; D: TRBD1; J: TRBJ2-7; DNA: TGTGCCAGCGGGACAGGGACATTGCGCGAGCAGTACTTC; CDR3: CASGTGTLREQYF
V: TRBV7-3; size: .; length: 13; D: TRBD1; J: TRBJ2-1; DNA: TGTGCCAGCAGCTACGAACAGGGGGCCGCGCAGTTCTTC; CDR3: CASSYEQGAAQFF
V: TRBV4-2; size: .; length: 15; D: TRBD1; J: TRBJ1-2; DNA: TGTGCCAGCAGCCCACAGGGGGATGAGGGCTATGGCTACACCTTC; CDR3: CASSPQGDEGYGYTF
V: TRBV4-1; size: .; length: 14; D: .; J: TRBJ1-4; DNA: TGCGCCAGCAGCCAAGTGGGGGCTACAGAAAAACTGTTTTTT; CDR3: CASSQVGATEKLFF
V: TRBV2; size: few; length: 12; D: .; J: TRBJ2-7; DNA: TGTGCCAGCTGGACAGACTCCTACGAGCAGTACTTC; CDR3: CASWTDSYEQYF
V: TRBV30; size: .; length: 14; D: TRBD1; J: TRBJ2-5; DNA: TGTGCCTGGAAAGGACAGGGTAGAACGGAGACCCAGTACTTC; CDR3: CAWKGQGRTETQYF
V: TRBV2; size: few; length: 14; D: TRBD1; J: TRBJ2-2; DNA: TGTGCCAGCAGGGGACAGGGGGGCACCGGGGAGCTGTTTTTT; CDR3: CASRGQGGTGELFF
V: TRBV9; size: once; length: 16; D: TRBD2; J: TRBJ2-3; DNA: TGTGCCAGCAGCGAACTAGCGGGAACTAGCACAGATACGCAGTATTTT; CDR3: CASSELAGTSTDTQYF
V: TRBV30; size: once; length: 16; D: TRBD1; J: TRBJ1-2; DNA: TGTGCCTGGAGTGGATTTGGGACAGGGGAAGGTTATGGCTACACCTTC; CDR3: CAWSGFGTGEGYGYTF
V: TRBV11-2; size: few; length: 14; D: .; J: TRBJ2-1; DNA: TGTGCCAGCAGCTTTCCAGGGTCCGGGAATGAGCAGTTCTTC; CDR3: CASSFPGSGNEQFF
V: TRBV28; size: .; length: 15; D: TRBD1; J: TRBJ1-1; DNA: TGTGCCAGCTCTCCGGCGGGCAGGGGGCGGGATGAAGCTTTCTTT; CDR3: CASSPAGRGRDEAFF
V: TRBV7-8; size: .; length: 17; D: TRBD1; J: TRBJ2-3; DNA: TGTGCCAGCAGCCTAGGGGGACAGGGTCCGATCGCAGATACGCAGTATTTT; CDR3: CASSLGGQGPIADTQYF
V: TRBV27; size: once; length: 14; D: .; J: TRBJ1-5; DNA: TGTGCCAGCAGTGGGGGACACAACAATCAGCCCCAGCATTTT; CDR3: CASSGGHNNQPQHF
V: TRBV19; size: .; length: 14; D: .; J: TRBJ1-1; DNA: TGTGCCAGTAGCCGACAGTCCACCAGACCTGAAGCTTTCTTT; CDR3: CASSRQSTRPEAFF
V: TRBV7-9; size: .; length: 14; D: TRBD1; J: TRBJ1-4; DNA: TGTGCCAGCAGCCCGACAGGGCCAAATGAAAAACTGTTTTTT; CDR3: CASSPTGPNEKLFF
V: TRBV19; size: .; length: 16; D: TRBD1; J: TRBJ1-5; DNA: TGTGCCAGTAAGGGACAGGGGGCTTCGGGCAATCAGCCCCAGCATTTT; CDR3: CASKGQGASGNQPQHF
V: TRBV6-1; size: once; length: 14; D: .; J: TRBJ1-2; DNA: TGTGCCAGCAGGGGCGGGACCCAGCGGTATGGCTACACCTTC; CDR3: CASRGGTQRYGYTF
V: TRBV7-9; size: .; length: 14; D: .; J: TRBJ2-7; DNA: TGTGCCAGCAGCCAGCAGGGAGGCTCCTACGAGCAGTACTTC; CDR3: CASSQQGGSYEQYF
V: TRBV6-4; size: .; length: 13; D: .; J: TRBJ2-1; DNA: TGTGCCAGCAGTGACTGGCTAGGGGGTAAGCAGTTCTTC; CDR3: CASSDWLGGKQFF
V: TRBV7-2; size: .; length: 17; D: TRBD2; J: TRBJ2-5; DNA: TGTGCCAGCAGCTTAGGTGGAACGACTAGCGGGATGAAGACCCAGTACTTC; CDR3: CASSLGGTTSGMKTQYF
V: TRBV6-5; size: .; length: 15; D: TRBD1; J: TRBJ2-7; DNA: TGTGCCAGCAGTTACTCGACAGGGACGGCCTACGAGCAGTACTTC; CDR3: CASSYSTGTAYEQYF
V: TRBV2; size: .; length: 16; D: TRBD2; J: TRBJ2-7; DNA: TGTGCCAGCAGTCCCCCGGGACTAGCGGGAGTCTACGAGCAGTACTTC; CDR3: CASSPPGLAGVYEQYF
V: TRBV7-3; size: once; length: 14; D: TRBD1; J: TRBJ2-5; DNA: TGTGCCAGCAGCTCCAACAGGGGGCAAGAGACCCAGTACTTC; CDR3: CASSSNRGQETQYF